Presented here are 12 T cell receptor beta chains from one specimen sequenced in a study of blood T cell repertoires in COVID-19. Sequencing used immunoSEQ multiplex PCR; TCRdb keeps in-frame clones, though not all of them. The data hold about 140,000 clones, with roughly 80% observed a single time. Source material: PBMCs or T cells enriched from blood (not recorded which). The source of these receptors is a man aged 40-55 years with acute COVID-19.

The J gene is TRBJ2-7, the V gene TRBV2; a possible D gene is TRBD2 (5 bases). The CDR3 length is 14 residues. The germline CDR1 and CDR2 sequences are SNHLY and FYNNEI. V was clipped by 7 bases and J by 0 bases, with 13 bases between them. The CDR3 reads CASNRGTSSYEQYF. The CDR3 DNA is TGTGCCAGCAACCGGGGAACGAGCTCCTACGAGCAGTACTTC.

The rearrangement uses TRBV5-1 and TRBJ2-6; maybe TRBD1 (6 bases). CDR1 is SGHRS and CDR2 is YFSETQ in the germline V gene. V was clipped by 4 bases and J by 0 bases, with 14 bases between them. The CDR3 has 17 amino acids. CDR3 amino acids: CASSRGQSSSGANVLTF. In nucleotides, the CDR3 is TGCGCCAGCAGCCGAGGACAGTCCAGCTCTGGGGCCAACGTCCTGACTTTC. The whole variable domain, filled in from reference TRBV5-1 and TRBJ2-6, reads KAGVTQTPRYLIKTRGQQVTLSCSPISGHRSVSWYQQTPGQGLQFLFEYFSETQRNKGNFPGRFSGRQFSNSRSEMNVSTLELGDSALYLCASSRGQSSSGANVLTFGAGSRLTVL.

V usage is TRBV10-1 and J usage is TRBJ2-2, with TRBD1 identical over 7 bases. V shed 5 bases, J shed 5 bases, and the junction held 5 bases outside the gene matches. The germline gives CDR1 WNHNN, CDR2 SYGVQD (reference sequence). There are 14 residues in the CDR3. The DNA of the CDR3 is TGCGCCAGCAGTTTAAACAGGGGTACCGGGGAGCTGTTTTTT. Its protein is CASSLNRGTGELFF.

The chain carries TRBV5-5 and TRBJ2-3, with D unresolved. V lost 4 bases to trimming and J lost 4 bases, with 10 bases between them. CDR3 size: 13 residues. The V gene's germline CDR1 is SGHKS and CDR2 YYEKEE (reference sequence). CDR3 loop: CASSLDLPDTQYF. CDR3 DNA: TGTGCCAGCAGCCTAGACTTACCAGATACGCAGTATTTT.

A word on this clone: The same CDR3 is also encoded by other DNA sequences in this sample. The V gene is TRBV7-2, the J gene TRBJ1-2; D possibly corresponds to TRBD1 (5 bases). V shed 1 base and J shed 3 bases, with 9 bases lying between them. The germline CDR1 and CDR2 sequences are SGHTA and FQGNSA. CDR3 length: 14 residues. In nucleotides, the CDR3 is TGTGCCAGCAGCTTAGGCGGGACCGACTATGGCTACACCTTC. The encoded protein is CASSLGGTDYGYTF.

This chain uses TRBV6-5 with TRBJ1-1; TRBD1 matches 11 bases. V was clipped by 0 bases and J by 3 bases; unmatched bases: 0. The CDR3 covers 15 residues. Germline values: CDR1 MNHEY, CDR2 SVGAGI. The CDR3 nucleotides read TGTGCCAGCAGTTACTCGGGACAGGGGGACACTGAAGCTTTCTTT. This encodes CASSYSGQGDTEAFF.

The chain combines TRBV19 with TRBJ1-5; TRBD1 agrees at 10 bases. J gave up 6 bases and V 6 bases, and 5 bases lay outside the gene matches. This CDR3 has 14 amino acids. Germline V CDR1 and CDR2: LNHDA, SQIVND (reference sequence). CDR3 sequence reads: CASRQTGGGQPQHF. The CDR3 nucleotides read TGTGCCAGTAGACAGACAGGGGGCGGTCAGCCCCAGCATTTT.

The J gene is TRBJ2-5, the V gene TRBV7-2, with D possibly matching TRBD2 (6 bases). The CDR3 sequence is 15 residues long. V was shortened by 3 bases and J by 1 base, with 12 bases between the two germline ends. CDR1 and CDR2 from the germline V gene are SGHTA and FQGNSA. The CDR3 sequence is CASSFGGERQETQYF. The CDR3 bases are TGTGCCAGCAGCTTTGGAGGGGAGCGCCAAGAGACCCAGTACTTC.

This clone was recorded a few times. The rearrangement uses TRBV11-2 and TRBJ2-3; tentative D call: TRBD1 (7 bases). This CDR3 has 15 amino acids. V lost 7 bases to trimming and J lost 2 bases, with 16 bases between them. Germline assignment: CDR1 SGHAT and CDR2 FQNNGV. The CDR3 region has the DNA TGTGCCAGCACCCTTCGGGGGACAGTCACAGATACGCAGTATTTT. This encodes CASTLRGTVTDTQYF.

The gene calls are TRBV16 and TRBJ2-2; D is unresolved. Germline CDR1 is KGHSY and CDR2 is FQNENV. CDR3 length: 14 amino acids. V lost 2 bases and J lost 1, with 5 bases in between. CDR3 DNA: TGTGCCAGCAGCCAAGCTAGGAACACCGGGGAGCTGTTTTTT. Translated: CASSQARNTGELFF.

The chain combines TRBV6-5 with TRBJ2-2; D may be TRBD1 (6 bases). V shed 6 bases and J shed 6 bases, with 11 bases lying between them. This CDR3 contains 13 residues. Looked up from germline, CDR1 is MNHEY and CDR2 is SVGAGI. The CDR3 nucleotides are TGTGCCAGCAGCCACCAGGGGCCCGGGGAGCTGTTTTTT. It yields the protein CASSHQGPGELFF.

This sequence joins TRBV30 and TRBJ1-2; tentatively, D is TRBD1 (5 bases). CDR3 size: 13 residues. Trimming removed 4 bases at V and 8 bases at J, with 17 bases between. In germline, CDR1 is GTSNPN, CDR2 SVGIG (reference sequence). CDR3 bases: TGTGCCTGGACCGGTTCGGGGGAGGGGGGCTACACCTTC. Protein: CAWTGSGEGGYTF.